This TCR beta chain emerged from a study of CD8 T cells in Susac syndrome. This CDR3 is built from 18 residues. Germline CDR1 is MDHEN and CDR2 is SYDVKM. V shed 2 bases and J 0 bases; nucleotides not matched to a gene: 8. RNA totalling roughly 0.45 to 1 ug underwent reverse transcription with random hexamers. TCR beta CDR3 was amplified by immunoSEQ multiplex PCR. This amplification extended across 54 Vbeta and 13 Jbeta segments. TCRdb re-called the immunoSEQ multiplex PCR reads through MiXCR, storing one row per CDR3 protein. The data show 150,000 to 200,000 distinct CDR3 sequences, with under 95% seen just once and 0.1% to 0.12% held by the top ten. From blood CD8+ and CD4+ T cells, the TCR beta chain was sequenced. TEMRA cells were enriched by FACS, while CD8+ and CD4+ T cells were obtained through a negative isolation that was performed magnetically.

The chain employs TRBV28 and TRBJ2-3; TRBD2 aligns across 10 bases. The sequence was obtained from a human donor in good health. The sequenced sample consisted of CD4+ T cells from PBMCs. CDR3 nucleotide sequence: TGTGCCAGCAGTTTAGGACTAGCGGAACCTACTAGCACAGATACGCAGTATTTT. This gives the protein CASSLGLAEPTSTDTQYF.